The 14 T cell receptor beta chains below all came from one sample that was sequenced in a study of blood T cell repertoires in COVID-19. Data came from immunoSEQ multiplex PCR; TCRdb stores just in-frame clones and leaves some out. Here the sample spans some 120,000 clones, about nine tenths being singletons. The sequenced material came from peripheral blood. These receptors were taken from a human donor with active COVID-19. The donor label of this sample is uncertain.

V is TRBV13 and J is TRBJ1-1; TRBD1 agrees at 8 bases. The V gene end was trimmed by 5 bases and the J gene end by 3 bases; junction bases not matched to a gene: 5. The CDR3 has 14 amino acids. CDR1 is PRHDT and CDR2 is FYEKMQ in the germline V gene (reference sequence). CDR3 nucleotide sequence: TGTGCCAGCAGCACGACAGGGGAATACACTGAAGCTTTCTTT. This encodes CASSTTGEYTEAFF.

This clone showed up just once. The rearrangement links TRBV11-2 to TRBJ1-2; 9 bases match TRBD1. V shed 5 bases, J shed 1 base, and the junction held 5 bases outside the gene matches. This CDR3 has 15 residues. CDR1 SGHAT and CDR2 FQNNGV come from the germline V gene. CDR3 sequence: CASSIGTGYNYGYTF. The CDR3 DNA is TGTGCCAGCAGCATCGGGACAGGGTATAACTATGGCTACACCTTC. The variable domain in full, completed from reference TRBV11-2 and TRBJ1-2, reads EAGVAQSPRYKIIEKRQSVAFWCNPISGHATLYWYQQILGQGPKLLIQFQNNGVVDDSQLPKDRFSAERLKGVDSTLKIQPAKLEDSAVYLCASSIGTGYNYGYTFGSGTRLTVV.

This chain connects TRBV11-2 to TRBJ2-5; 10 nucleotides agree with TRBD2. In germline, CDR1 is SGHAT, CDR2 FQNNGV. The J segment lost 3 bases and the V segment lost 4 bases, leaving 11 bases of the junction unmatched. The CDR3 runs 17 residues. This CDR3 is CASSSPVLAGTKETQYF. The CDR3 coding sequence is TGTGCCAGCAGCTCCCCCGTACTAGCGGGGACCAAAGAGACCCAGTACTTC.

This sequence joins TRBV2 and TRBJ2-1, with D unresolved. The V gene lost 3 bases and the J gene lost 6 bases, with 15 bases spanning the gap. CDR3 length: 15 residues. CDR1 is SNHLY, CDR2 FYNNEI, per germline. CDR3 nucleotide sequence: TGTGCCAGCAGTGAGTGGCAGGTTCTCCGCAATGAGCAGTTCTTC. Protein sequence: CASSEWQVLRNEQFF.

The CDR3 here is CASSLLQGPNEQFF. The CDR3 bases are TGTGCCAGTAGTCTCCTACAGGGCCCCAATGAGCAGTTCTTC. The V and J genes are TRBV19 and TRBJ2-1; D is possibly TRBD1 (6 bases). CDR1 and CDR2 (germline): LNHDA, SQIVND (reference sequence). V lost 5 bases and J 6 bases, leaving 14 bases between the germline ends. The CDR3 consists of 14 residues. Based on the CDR3 plus reference TRBV19 and TRBJ2-1, the full variable domain is DGGITQSPKYLFRKEGQNVTLSCEQNLNHDAMYWYRQDPGQGLRLIYYSQIVNDFQKGDIAEGYSVSREKKESFPLTVTSAQKNPTAFYLCASSLLQGPNEQFFGPGTRLTVL.

The chain carries TRBV7-2 and TRBJ1-3; D is ambiguous. This CDR3 comprises 14 residues. V shed 5 bases and J shed 3 bases, with 11 bases lying between them. Germline CDR1 SGHTA, CDR2 FQGNSA. CDR3 amino acids: CASSPAQVGNTIYF. DNA for the CDR3: TGTGCCAGCAGCCCGGCCCAGGTTGGAAACACCATATATTTT. The whole variable domain, filled in from reference TRBV7-2 and TRBJ1-3, reads GAGVSQSPSNKVTEKGKDVELRCDPISGHTALYWYRQSLGQGLEFLIYFQGNSAPDKSGLPSDRFSAERTGGSVSTLTIQRTQQEDSAVYLCASSPAQVGNTIYFGEGSWLTVV.

This clone was seen only a few times. This chain links TRBV2 with TRBJ2-2; TRBD1 agrees at 7 bases. CDR1 is SNHLY, CDR2 FYNNEI, per germline. V trimming: 9 bases; J trimming: 0 bases; junction bases outside the gene matches: 4. The CDR3 contains 14 residues. The CDR3 protein is CARGQFANTGELFF. DNA for the CDR3: TGTGCCAGGGGACAGTTCGCGAACACCGGGGAGCTGTTTTTT.

The chain employs TRBV5-1 and TRBJ2-1; 7 nucleotides line up with TRBD2. Unmatched junction bases numbered 6, after V lost 0 bases and J lost 0 bases. The CDR3 extends over 17 amino acids. Germline V gene lookup returns CDR1 SGHRS and CDR2 YFSETQ. CDR3 residues: CASSLVRAGSSYNEQFF. The DNA for the CDR3 is TGCGCCAGCAGCTTGGTACGAGCGGGGAGCTCCTACAATGAGCAGTTCTTC.

The chain links TRBV6-5 to TRBJ2-7, with 9 nucleotides matching TRBD1. V lost 0 bases to trimming and J lost 2 bases; unmatched junction nucleotides: 2. The germline CDR1 and CDR2 sequences are MNHEY and SVGAGI. This CDR3 is built from 15 residues. CDR3 sequence (DNA): TGTGCCAGCAGTTACTCGACAGGGGGAACCTACGAGCAGTACTTC. Translating gives CASSYSTGGTYEQYF.

The chain couples TRBV18 to TRBJ2-2, with D perhaps matching TRBD1 (5 bases). The CDR3 is 16 residues long. The ends were cut back, 3 bases at V and 2 bases at J, with 13 bases in the middle. Germline values: CDR1 KGHSH, CDR2 LQKENI. This CDR3 is CASSPGRALNTGELFF. DNA for the CDR3: TGTGCCAGCTCACCCGGCAGGGCCCTTAACACCGGGGAGCTGTTTTTT.

The rearrangement joins TRBV7-9 to TRBJ1-2; TRBD1 might be the D (5 bases). Trimming removed 5 bases at V and 0 bases at J, with 16 bases between. Germline V gene lookup returns CDR1 SEHNR and CDR2 FQNEAQ (reference sequence). The CDR3 loop spans 16 amino acids. The CDR3 DNA sequence: TGTGCCAGCAGCCCGCAGACAGTTGGCCCTAACTATGGCTACACCTTC. Translated, it gives CASSPQTVGPNYGYTF.

The V and J genes are TRBV5-1 and TRBJ2-1; the match to TRBD1 covers 8 bases. The CDR3 contains 16 residues. From germline, CDR1 is SGHRS and CDR2 YFSETQ. Germline trimming cut 3 bases from V and 8 bases from J; bases unmatched to any gene: 13. CDR3 amino acids: CASSSSSGQGIDEQFF. The DNA for the CDR3 is TGCGCCAGCAGCTCCAGCAGCGGACAGGGTATCGATGAGCAGTTCTTC.

The CDR3 nucleotides are TGTGCCAGCAGCTGGACAGGGGGGGGCAATCAGCCCCAGCATTTT. Amino acids: CASSWTGGGNQPQHF. The chain carries TRBV6-2 or TRBV6-3 and TRBJ1-5; TRBD1 matches at 10 bases. This CDR3 contains 15 residues. Germline CDR1 and CDR2: MNHEY and SVGEGT. V gave up 6 bases and J gave up 2 bases; unmatched junction bases: 4.

The V and J genes are TRBV9 and TRBJ2-5; no definite D call. Germline CDR1 SGDLS, CDR2 YYNGEE. Trimming took 0 bases from V and 5 from J, leaving 17 bases between them. There are 16 residues in the CDR3. The CDR3 here is CASSVAATLTTETQYF. The DNA for the CDR3 is TGTGCCAGCAGCGTAGCTGCGACTCTTACTACGGAGACCCAGTACTTC.